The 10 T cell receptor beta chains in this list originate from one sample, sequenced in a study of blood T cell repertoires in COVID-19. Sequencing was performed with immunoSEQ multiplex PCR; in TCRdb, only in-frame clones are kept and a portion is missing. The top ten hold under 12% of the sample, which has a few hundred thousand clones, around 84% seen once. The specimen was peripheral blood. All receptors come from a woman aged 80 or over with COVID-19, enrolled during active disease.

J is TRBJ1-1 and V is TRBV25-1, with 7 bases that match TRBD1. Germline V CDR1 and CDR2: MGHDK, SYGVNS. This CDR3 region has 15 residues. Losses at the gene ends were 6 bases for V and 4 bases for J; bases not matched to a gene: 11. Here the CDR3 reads CASSAPGQVSTEAFF. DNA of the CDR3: TGTGCCAGCAGCGCCCCTGGACAGGTTAGCACTGAAGCTTTCTTT.

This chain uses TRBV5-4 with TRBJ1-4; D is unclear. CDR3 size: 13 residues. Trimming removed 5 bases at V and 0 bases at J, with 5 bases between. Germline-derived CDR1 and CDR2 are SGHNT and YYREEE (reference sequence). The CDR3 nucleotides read TGTGCCAGCAGTAGCTCAACTAATGAAAAACTGTTTTTT. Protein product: CASSSSTNEKLFF.

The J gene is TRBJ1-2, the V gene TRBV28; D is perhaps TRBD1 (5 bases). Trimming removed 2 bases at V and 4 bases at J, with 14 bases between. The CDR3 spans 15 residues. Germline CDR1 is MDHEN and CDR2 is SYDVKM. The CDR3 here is CASSLDRITGYGYTF. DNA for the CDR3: TGTGCCAGCAGTTTAGACAGAATCACGGGCTATGGCTACACCTTC.

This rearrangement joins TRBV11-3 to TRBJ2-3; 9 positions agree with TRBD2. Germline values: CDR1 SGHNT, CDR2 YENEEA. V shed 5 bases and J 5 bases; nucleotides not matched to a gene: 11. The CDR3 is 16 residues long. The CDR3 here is CASSPHVRGGGDTQYF. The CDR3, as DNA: TGTGCCAGCAGCCCCCACGTGCGGGGGGGCGGAGATACGCAGTATTTT.

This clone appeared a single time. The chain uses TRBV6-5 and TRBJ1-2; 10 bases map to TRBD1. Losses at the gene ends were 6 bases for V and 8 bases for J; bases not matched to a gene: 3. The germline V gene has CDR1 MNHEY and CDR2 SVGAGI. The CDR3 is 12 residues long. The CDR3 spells CASRGTGEGYTF. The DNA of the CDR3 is TGTGCCAGCAGGGGGACAGGGGAAGGCTACACCTTC.

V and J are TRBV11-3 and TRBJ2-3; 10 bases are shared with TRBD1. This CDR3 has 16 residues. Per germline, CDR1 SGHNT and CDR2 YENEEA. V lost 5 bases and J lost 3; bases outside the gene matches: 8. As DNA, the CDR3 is TGTGCCAGCAGCAGTCAAGGGACAGGGGCGACAGATACGCAGTATTTT. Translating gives CASSSQGTGATDTQYF. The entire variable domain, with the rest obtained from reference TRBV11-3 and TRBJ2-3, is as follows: EAGVVQSPRYKIIEKKQPVAFWCNPISGHNTLYWYLQNLGQGPELLIRYENEEAVDDSQLPKDRFSAERLKGVDSTLKIQPAELGDSAVYLCASSSQGTGATDTQYFGPGTRLTVL.

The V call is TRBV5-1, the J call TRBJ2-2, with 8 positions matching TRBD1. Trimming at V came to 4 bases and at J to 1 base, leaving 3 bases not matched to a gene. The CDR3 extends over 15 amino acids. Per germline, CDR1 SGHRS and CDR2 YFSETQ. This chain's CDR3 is CASSGTGGNTGELFF. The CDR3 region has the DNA TGCGCCAGCAGCGGGACAGGAGGGAACACCGGGGAGCTGTTTTTT.

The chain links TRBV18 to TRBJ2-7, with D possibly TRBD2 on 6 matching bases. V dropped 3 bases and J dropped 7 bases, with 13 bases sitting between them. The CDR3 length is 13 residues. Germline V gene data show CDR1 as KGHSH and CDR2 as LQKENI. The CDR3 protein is CASSPAGPGEQYF. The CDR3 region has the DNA TGTGCCAGCTCACCCGCGGGACCGGGGGAGCAGTACTTC.

CDR3 DNA: TGCGCCAGCAGCTTGGCCTTAGCGAGTTACTACGAGCAGTACGTC. Protein: CASSLALASYYEQYV. The chain couples TRBV5-1 to TRBJ2-7, with D perhaps matching TRBD2 (5 bases). V was pared by 0 bases and J by 3 bases, with 13 bases between. The CDR3 loop spans 15 amino acids. Germline V gives CDR1 SGHRS, CDR2 YFSETQ.

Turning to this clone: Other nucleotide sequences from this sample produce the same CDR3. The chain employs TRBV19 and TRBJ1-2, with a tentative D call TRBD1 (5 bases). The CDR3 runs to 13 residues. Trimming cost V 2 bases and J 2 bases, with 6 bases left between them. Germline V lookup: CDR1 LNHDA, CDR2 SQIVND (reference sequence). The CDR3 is CASSIQGNYGYTF. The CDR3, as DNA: TGTGCCAGTAGTATACAGGGAAACTATGGCTACACCTTC.